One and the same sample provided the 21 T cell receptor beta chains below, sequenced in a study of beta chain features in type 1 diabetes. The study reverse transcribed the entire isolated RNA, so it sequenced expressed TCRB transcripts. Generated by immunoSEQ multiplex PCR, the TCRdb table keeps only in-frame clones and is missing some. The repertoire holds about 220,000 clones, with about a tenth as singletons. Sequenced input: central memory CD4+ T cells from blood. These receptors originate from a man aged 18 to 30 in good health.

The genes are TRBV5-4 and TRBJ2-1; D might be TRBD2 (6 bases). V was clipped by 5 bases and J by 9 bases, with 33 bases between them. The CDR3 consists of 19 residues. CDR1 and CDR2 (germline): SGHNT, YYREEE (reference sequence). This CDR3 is CASRAPAGFAGGNLPEQFF. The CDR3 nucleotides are TGTGCCAGCAGGGCCCCGGCGGGGTTCGCTGGAGGGAATCTTCCTGAGCAGTTCTTC.

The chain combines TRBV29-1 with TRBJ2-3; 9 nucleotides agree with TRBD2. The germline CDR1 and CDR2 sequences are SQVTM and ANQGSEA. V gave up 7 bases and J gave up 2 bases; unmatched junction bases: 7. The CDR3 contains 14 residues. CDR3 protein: CSAATSGFTDTQYF. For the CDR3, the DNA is TGCAGCGCCGCTACTAGCGGGTTCACAGATACGCAGTATTTT.

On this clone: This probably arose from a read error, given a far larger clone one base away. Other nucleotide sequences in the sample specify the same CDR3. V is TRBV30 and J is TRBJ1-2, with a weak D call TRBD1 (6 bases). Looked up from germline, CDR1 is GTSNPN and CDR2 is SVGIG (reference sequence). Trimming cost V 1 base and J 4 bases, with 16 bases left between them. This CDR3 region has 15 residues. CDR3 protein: CAWSGARGFSYGYTF. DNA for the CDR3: TGTGCCTGGAGTGGTGCCAGGGGATTCTCCTATGGCTACACCTTC.

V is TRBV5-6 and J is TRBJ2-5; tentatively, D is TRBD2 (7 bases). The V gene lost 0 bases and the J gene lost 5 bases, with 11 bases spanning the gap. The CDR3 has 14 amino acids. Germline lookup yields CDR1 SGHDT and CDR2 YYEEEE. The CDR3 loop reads CASSLEAGAETQYF. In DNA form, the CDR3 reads TGTGCCAGCAGCTTGGAGGCGGGGGCGGAGACCCAGTACTTC.

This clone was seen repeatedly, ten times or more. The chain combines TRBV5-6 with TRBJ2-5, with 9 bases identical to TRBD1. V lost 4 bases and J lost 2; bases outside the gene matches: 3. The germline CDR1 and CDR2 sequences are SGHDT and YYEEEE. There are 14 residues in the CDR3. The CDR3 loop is CASSTGQGQETQYF. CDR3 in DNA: TGTGCCAGCAGCACGGGACAGGGACAAGAGACCCAGTACTTC. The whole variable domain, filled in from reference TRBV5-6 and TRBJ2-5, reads DAGVTQSPTHLIKTRGQQVTLRCSPKSGHDTVSWYQQALGQGPQFIFQYYEEEERQRGNFPDRFSGHQFPNYSSELNVNALLLGDSALYLCASSTGQGQETQYFGPGTRLLVL.

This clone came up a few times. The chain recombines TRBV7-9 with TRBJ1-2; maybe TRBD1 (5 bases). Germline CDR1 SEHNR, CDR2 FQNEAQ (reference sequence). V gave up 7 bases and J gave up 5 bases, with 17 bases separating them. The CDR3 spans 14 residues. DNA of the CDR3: TGTGCCAGCAACCTCAGGGAGGGACCGTATGGCTACACCTTC. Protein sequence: CASNLREGPYGYTF.

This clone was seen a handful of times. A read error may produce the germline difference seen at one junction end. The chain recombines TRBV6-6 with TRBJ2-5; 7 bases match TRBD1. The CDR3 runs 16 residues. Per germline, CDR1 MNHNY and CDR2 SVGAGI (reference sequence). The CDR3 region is CAISGIQGKDQETQYF. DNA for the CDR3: TGTGCCATCAGTGGGATACAGGGGAAGGACCAAGAGACCCAGTACTTC.

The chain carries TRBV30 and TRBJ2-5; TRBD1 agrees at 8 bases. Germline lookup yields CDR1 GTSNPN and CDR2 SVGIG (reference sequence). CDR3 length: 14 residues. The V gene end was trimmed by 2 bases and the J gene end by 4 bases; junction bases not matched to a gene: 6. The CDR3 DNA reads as TGTGCCTGGAGTCGGACAGGGCCCTTAGAGACCCAGTACTTC. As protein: CAWSRTGPLETQYF.

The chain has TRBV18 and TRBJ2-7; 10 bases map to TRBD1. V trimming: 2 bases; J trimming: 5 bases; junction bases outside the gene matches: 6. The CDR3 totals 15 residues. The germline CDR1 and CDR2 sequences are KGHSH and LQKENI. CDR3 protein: CASSPYVGQGDEQYF. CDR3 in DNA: TGTGCCAGCTCACCATATGTAGGACAGGGGGACGAGCAGTACTTC.

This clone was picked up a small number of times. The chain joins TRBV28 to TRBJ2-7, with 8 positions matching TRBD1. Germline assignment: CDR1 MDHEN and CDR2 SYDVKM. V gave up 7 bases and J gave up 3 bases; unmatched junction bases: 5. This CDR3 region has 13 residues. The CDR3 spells CASNTDRGYEQYF. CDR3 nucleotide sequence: TGTGCCAGCAACACAGACAGGGGCTACGAGCAGTACTTC.

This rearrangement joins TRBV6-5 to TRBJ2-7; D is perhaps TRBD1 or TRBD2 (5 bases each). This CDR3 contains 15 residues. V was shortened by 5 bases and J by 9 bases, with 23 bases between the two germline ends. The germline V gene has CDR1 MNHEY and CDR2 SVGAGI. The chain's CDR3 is CASSNEGTSSPRQYF. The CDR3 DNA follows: TGTGCCAGCAGTAACGAAGGGACGTCCTCCCCAAGGCAGTACTTC.

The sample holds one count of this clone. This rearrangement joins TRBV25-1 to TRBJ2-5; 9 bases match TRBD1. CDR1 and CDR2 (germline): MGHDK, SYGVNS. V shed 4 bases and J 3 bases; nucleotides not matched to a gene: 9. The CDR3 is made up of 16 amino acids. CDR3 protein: CASSAPGTGPKETQYF. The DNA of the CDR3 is TGTGCCAGCAGTGCACCCGGGACAGGGCCCAAAGAGACCCAGTACTTC.

CDR3 coding DNA: TGTGCCATCAGTGTTACCGAGAACATTCAGTACTTC. Protein sequence: CAISVTENIQYF. The chain uses TRBV10-3 and TRBJ2-4; no reliable D call. V lost 4 bases and J lost 7, with 8 bases in between. From germline, CDR1 is ENHRY and CDR2 SYGVKD. CDR3 length: 12 amino acids.

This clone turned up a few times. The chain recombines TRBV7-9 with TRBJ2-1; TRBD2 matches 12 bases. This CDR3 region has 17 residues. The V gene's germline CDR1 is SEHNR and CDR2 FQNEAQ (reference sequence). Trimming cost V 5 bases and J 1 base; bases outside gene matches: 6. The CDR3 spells CASSKRTSGASYNEQFF. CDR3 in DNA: TGTGCCAGCAGCAAACGGACTAGCGGGGCGTCCTACAATGAGCAGTTCTTC. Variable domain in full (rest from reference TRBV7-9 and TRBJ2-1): DTGVSQNPRHKITKRGQNVTFRCDPISEHNRLYWYRQTLGQGPEFLTYFQNEAQLEKSRLLSDRFSAERPKGSFSTLEIQRTEQGDSAMYLCASSKRTSGASYNEQFFGPGTRLTVL.

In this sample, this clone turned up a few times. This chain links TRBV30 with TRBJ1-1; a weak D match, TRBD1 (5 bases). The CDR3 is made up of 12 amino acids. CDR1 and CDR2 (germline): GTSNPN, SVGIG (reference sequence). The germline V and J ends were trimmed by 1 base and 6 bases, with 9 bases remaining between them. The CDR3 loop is CAWSAGLAEAFF. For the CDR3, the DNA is TGTGCCTGGAGTGCAGGGCTCGCTGAAGCTTTCTTT.

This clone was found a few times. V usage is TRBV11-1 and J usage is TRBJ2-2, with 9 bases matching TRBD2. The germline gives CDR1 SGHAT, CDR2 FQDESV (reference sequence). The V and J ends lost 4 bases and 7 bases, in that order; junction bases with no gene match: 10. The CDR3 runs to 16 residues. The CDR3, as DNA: TGTGCCAGCAGCTCGATTAGCGGGAGAATTGGCGGGGAGCTGTTTTTT. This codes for CASSSISGRIGGELFF.

The CDR3 bases are TGTGCCAGCAGCCTACAGGAGACCTACGAGCAGTACTTC. Amino acid sequence: CASSLQETYEQYF. The gene calls are TRBV7-2 and TRBJ2-7; maybe TRBD1 (5 bases). Germline V gives CDR1 SGHTA, CDR2 FQGNSA. The CDR3 consists of 13 residues. Trimming took off 5 bases at V and 2 bases at J, with 10 bases between the two ends.

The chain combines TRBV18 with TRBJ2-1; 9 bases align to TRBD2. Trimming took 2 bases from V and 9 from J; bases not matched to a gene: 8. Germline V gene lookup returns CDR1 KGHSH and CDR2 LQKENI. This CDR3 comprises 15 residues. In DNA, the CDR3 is TGTGCCAGCTCACCAACGGCTAGCGGGAATATTGAGCAGTTCTTC. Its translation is CASSPTASGNIEQFF. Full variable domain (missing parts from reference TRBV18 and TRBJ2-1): NAGVMQNPRHLVRRRGQEARLRCSPMKGHSHVYWYRQLPEEGLKFMVYLQKENIIDESGMPKERFSAEFPKEGPSILRIQQVVRGDSAAYFCASSPTASGNIEQFFGPGTRLTVL.

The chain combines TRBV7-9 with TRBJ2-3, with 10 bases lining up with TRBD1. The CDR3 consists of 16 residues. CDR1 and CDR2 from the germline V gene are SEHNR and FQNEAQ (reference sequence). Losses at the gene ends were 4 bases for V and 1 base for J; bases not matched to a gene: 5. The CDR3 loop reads CASSSTGTGGTDTQYF. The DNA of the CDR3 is TGTGCCAGCAGCTCGACCGGGACAGGGGGCACAGATACGCAGTATTTT.

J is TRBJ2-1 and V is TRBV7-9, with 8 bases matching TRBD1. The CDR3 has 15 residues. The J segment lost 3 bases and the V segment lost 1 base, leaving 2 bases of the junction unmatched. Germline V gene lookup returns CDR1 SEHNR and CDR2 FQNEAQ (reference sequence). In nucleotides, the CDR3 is TGTGCCAGCAGCTTAGAACAGGGGGACTACAATGAGCAGTTCTTC. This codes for CASSLEQGDYNEQFF. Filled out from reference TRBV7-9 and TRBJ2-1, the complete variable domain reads DTGVSQNPRHKITKRGQNVTFRCDPISEHNRLYWYRQTLGQGPEFLTYFQNEAQLEKSRLLSDRFSAERPKGSFSTLEIQRTEQGDSAMYLCASSLEQGDYNEQFFGPGTRLTVL.

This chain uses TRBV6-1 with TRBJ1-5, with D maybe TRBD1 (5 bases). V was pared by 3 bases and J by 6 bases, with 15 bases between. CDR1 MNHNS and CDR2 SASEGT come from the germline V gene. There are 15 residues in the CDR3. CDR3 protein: CASSDRRGAVQPQHF. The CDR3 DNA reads TGTGCCAGCAGTGACCGACGAGGGGCGGTTCAGCCCCAGCATTTT.